Below, one T cell receptor (beta chain) is given with its context. The record originates from a study of blood T cell repertoires in COVID-19. Study information: PBMCs, B-cell-depleted T cells, or T cells provided the cDNA or gDNA that made up the material.

Trimming shortened V by 5 bases and J by 5 bases, and 21 bases separated the two germline ends. The length of the CDR3 is 17 residues. Germline CDR1 WSHSY, CDR2 SAAADI. Assay: immunoSEQ multiplex PCR; the TCRdb copy retains only in-frame clones and omits some. This table has approximately 75,000 clones, more than 80% appearing once. Source material: peripheral blood. V and J are TRBV10-2 and TRBJ2-2; a weak D match, TRBD2 (7 bases). The receptor was derived from a human donor in a cohort sampled during active COVID-19. The DNA for the CDR3 is TGCGCCAGCAGTCTACTGATGGGGGGGCGCGGGACCGGGGAGCTGTTTTTT. Its protein is CASSLLMGGRGTGELFF.